The 26 T cell receptor beta chains given below trace back to one sample, sequenced in a study of T cell changes during pregnancy in multiple sclerosis. Clones were read by immunoSEQ multiplex PCR, and TCRdb kept only the in-frame ones, dropping some. The sample holds around 69,000 clones, over 80% seen once. Sequencing used peripheral blood, obtained in the first trimester of pregnancy. The receptors stem from a female donor with multiple sclerosis, enrolled in a pregnancy study.

The chain links TRBV20-1 to TRBJ2-1, with 11 bases fitting TRBD1. The germline V gene has CDR1 DFQATT and CDR2 SNEGSKA (reference sequence). The CDR3 length is 11 residues. The CDR3 sequence: CRGQGGNEQFF. The CDR3 DNA follows: TGCAGGGGACAGGGGGGCAATGAGCAGTTCTTC.

This chain uses TRBV13 with TRBJ2-5; tentatively, D is TRBD2 (5 bases). This CDR3 region has 14 residues. V was shortened by 4 bases and J by 5 bases, with 14 bases between the two germline ends. Germline lookup yields CDR1 PRHDT and CDR2 FYEKMQ (reference sequence). CDR3 sequence reads: CASSSDGLLETQYF. The CDR3 DNA sequence: TGTGCCAGCAGCTCCGACGGACTTCTCGAGACCCAGTACTTC.

CDR3 coding DNA: TGTGCCAGTACCCTCTCTTGGGGGGAAACTAATGAAAAACTGTTTTTT. This translates into CASTLSWGETNEKLFF. V is TRBV19 and J is TRBJ1-4, with D perhaps matching TRBD1 (5 bases). CDR1 is LNHDA and CDR2 is SQIVND in the germline V gene (reference sequence). This CDR3 has 16 amino acids. Deletions cut 7 bases from V and 1 base from J, with 16 bases between.

The rearrangement uses TRBV30 and TRBJ2-6; D possibly corresponds to TRBD2 (5 bases). V dropped 3 bases and J dropped 0 bases, with 6 bases sitting between them. Germline V CDR1 and CDR2: GTSNPN, SVGIG (reference sequence). CDR3 length: 14 amino acids. CDR3 protein: CAWRRVSGANVLTF. The CDR3, as DNA: TGTGCCTGGAGGCGGGTCTCTGGGGCCAACGTCCTGACTTTC.

This clone occurred a few times. The gene calls are TRBV6-1 and TRBJ1-4; no firm D call. Trimming pared 5 bases from V and 10 bases from J, leaving 8 bases between. The CDR3 consists of 11 residues. Germline V CDR1 and CDR2: MNHNS, SASEGT. In nucleotides, the CDR3 is TGTGCCAGCAGTCAGGAGGCAAAACTGTTTTTT. It encodes CASSQEAKLFF.

Here the CDR3 reads CASSKIDRANQPQHF. CDR3 DNA: TGTGCCAGTAGTAAGATCGACAGGGCAAATCAGCCCCAGCATTTT. The chain uses TRBV19 and TRBJ1-5, with 7 bases that match TRBD1. Trimming cost V 4 bases and J 4 bases; bases outside gene matches: 7. The CDR3 extends over 15 amino acids. Germline V gives CDR1 LNHDA, CDR2 SQIVND (reference sequence).

CDR3 region: CASSTGTSGGRSTDTQYF. CDR3 in DNA: TGTGCCAGCAGCACCGGGACTAGCGGGGGACGTAGCACAGATACGCAGTATTTT. The rearrangement uses TRBV5-4 and TRBJ2-3, with TRBD2 identical over 14 bases. The V gene's germline CDR1 is SGHNT and CDR2 YYREEE (reference sequence). Trimming removed 4 bases from V and 0 bases from J; junction bases left unmatched: 7. CDR3 length: 18 amino acids.

The genes are TRBV5-1 and TRBJ2-2, with 8 bases aligning to TRBD2. In germline, CDR1 is SGHRS, CDR2 YFSETQ. With 2 bases clipped from V and 5 bases from J, the junction kept 2 bases outside the gene matches. This CDR3 has 14 amino acids. This CDR3 is CASSFTGGTGELFF. The CDR3 DNA reads as TGCGCCAGCAGCTTTACGGGAGGGACCGGGGAGCTGTTTTTT.

The rearrangement joins TRBV7-6 to TRBJ2-7; 8 positions match TRBD1. Trimming removed 1 base from V and 1 base from J; junction bases left unmatched: 3. CDR1 and CDR2 from the germline V gene are SGHVS and FNYEAQ. The CDR3 runs 15 residues. The CDR3 region has the DNA TGTGCCAGCAGCTTAGGGACAGGGAATTCCTACGAGCAGTACTTC. Protein product: CASSLGTGNSYEQYF.

This clone turned up a few times. V is TRBV30 and J is TRBJ1-5; 9 nucleotides agree with TRBD1. V was pared by 2 bases and J by 4 bases, with 6 bases of the junction left unmatched. Looked up from germline, CDR1 is GTSNPN and CDR2 is SVGIG (reference sequence). The CDR3 runs 15 residues. The CDR3 coding sequence is TGTGCCTGGAGTTCCGGGACAGGGTGGAATCAGCCCCAGCATTTT. Its translation is CAWSSGTGWNQPQHF. The full variable domain, with the rest looked up from reference TRBV30 and TRBJ1-5, is SQTIHQWPATLVQPVGSPLSLECTVEGTSNPNLYWYRQAAGRGLQLLFYSVGIGQISSEVPQNLSASRPQDRQFILSSKKLLLSDSGFYLCAWSSGTGWNQPQHFGDGTRLSIL.

V usage is TRBV19 and J usage is TRBJ2-7; 13 bases align to TRBD2. CDR1 LNHDA and CDR2 SQIVND come from the germline V gene (reference sequence). The CDR3 covers 13 residues. With 4 bases clipped from V and 6 bases from J, the junction kept 0 bases outside the gene matches. CDR3 residues: CASSRTSGSEQYF. The CDR3 bases are TGTGCCAGTAGTAGGACTAGCGGGAGCGAGCAGTACTTC.

The rearrangement links TRBV7-2 to TRBJ2-7; TRBD2 agrees at 9 bases. The junction had 12 bases not matched to a gene; V was cut back by 5 bases and J by 1 base. This CDR3 comprises 17 residues. The germline gives CDR1 SGHTA, CDR2 FQGNSA. The DNA of the CDR3 is TGTGCCAGCAGCCCCGGACTAGCGAACACCCGATCCTACGAGCAGTACTTC. Its translation: CASSPGLANTRSYEQYF.

Concerning this clone: Other DNA sequences in the same sample also yield this CDR3. The chain is built from TRBV19 and TRBJ2-7, with D maybe TRBD1 (6 bases). The CDR3 consists of 14 residues. Per germline, CDR1 LNHDA and CDR2 SQIVND (reference sequence). V was pared by 4 bases and J by 0 bases, with 10 bases between. CDR3 residues: CASSTDRNSYEQYF. Here the CDR3 DNA reads TGTGCCAGTAGTACCGACAGGAACTCCTACGAGCAGTACTTC.

This clone was picked up a small number of times. The chain carries TRBV2 and TRBJ2-4, with D unresolved. CDR1 and CDR2 (germline): SNHLY, FYNNEI. V shed 7 bases and J shed 3 bases, with 10 bases lying between them. CDR3 length equals 13 residues. The CDR3 protein is CASTPNDKNIQYF. For the CDR3, the DNA is TGTGCCAGCACCCCTAATGACAAAAACATTCAGTACTTC.

The gene calls are TRBV4-2 and TRBJ2-2; D unclear. V was clipped by 0 bases and J by 6 bases, with 11 bases between them. The V gene's germline CDR1 is LGHNA and CDR2 YNFKEQ. This CDR3 has 15 residues. CDR3 region: CASSQDPGNAGELFF. CDR3 nucleotides: TGTGCCAGCAGCCAAGACCCAGGTAACGCCGGGGAGCTGTTTTTT.

V usage is TRBV7-3 and J usage is TRBJ2-3; D gene uncertain. Trimming removed 1 base at V and 6 bases at J, with 17 bases between. The germline CDR1 and CDR2 sequences are SGHTA and FQGTGA. This CDR3 spans 16 amino acids. The CDR3 nucleotides are TGTGCCAGCAGCTTAAATTCGGCGGCCCTTGGGGATACGCAGTATTTT. This gives the protein CASSLNSAALGDTQYF.

V is TRBV5-1 and J is TRBJ1-1; 8 bases are shared with TRBD1. Per germline, CDR1 SGHRS and CDR2 YFSETQ. Trimming at V came to 2 bases and at J to 4 bases, leaving 7 bases not matched to a gene. This CDR3 region has 15 residues. CDR3 amino acids: CASSLSQGARTEAFF. The CDR3 bases are TGCGCCAGCAGCTTATCCCAGGGGGCGCGCACTGAAGCTTTCTTT.

The J gene is TRBJ1-1, the V gene TRBV7-9; D unclear. The CDR3 runs 17 residues. Trimming pared 4 bases from V and 1 base from J, leaving 19 bases between. Germline values: CDR1 SEHNR, CDR2 FQNEAQ (reference sequence). The CDR3 loop is CASSSLPEDPRNTEAFF. CDR3 sequence (DNA): TGTGCCAGCAGCTCCCTTCCAGAAGATCCTAGGAACACTGAAGCTTTCTTT. The complete variable domain, with remaining parts taken from reference TRBV7-9 and TRBJ1-1, reads DTGVSQNPRHKITKRGQNVTFRCDPISEHNRLYWYRQTLGQGPEFLTYFQNEAQLEKSRLLSDRFSAERPKGSFSTLEIQRTEQGDSAMYLCASSSLPEDPRNTEAFFGQGTRLTVV.

This clone has only one observation. This chain uses TRBV7-9 with TRBJ2-7, with TRBD1 matching 9 bases. The CDR3 is 14 amino acids. CDR1 is SEHNR, CDR2 FQNEAQ, per germline (reference sequence). V was clipped by 5 bases and J by 2 bases; unmatched bases: 4. The DNA of the CDR3 is TGTGCCAGCAGCCAGGACAGGGGTACCTACGAGCAGTACTTC. Its protein product is CASSQDRGTYEQYF. The full variable domain, rest sourced from reference TRBV7-9 and TRBJ2-7, is DTGVSQNPRHKITKRGQNVTFRCDPISEHNRLYWYRQTLGQGPEFLTYFQNEAQLEKSRLLSDRFSAERPKGSFSTLEIQRTEQGDSAMYLCASSQDRGTYEQYFGPGTRLTVT.

The chain couples TRBV19 to TRBJ1-1, with TRBD1 identical over 11 bases. The CDR3 length is 16 residues. Germline CDR1 reads LNHDA; CDR2 reads SQIVND (reference sequence). V was clipped by 5 bases and J by 5 bases; unmatched bases: 10. The CDR3 DNA reads TGTGCCAGTAGTCTCGGGACAGGGGGTACGGGGACTGAAGCTTTCTTT. It encodes CASSLGTGGTGTEAFF.

This clone showed up just once. The chain carries TRBV9 and TRBJ2-3; no clear D. The CDR3 totals 12 residues. V gave up 4 bases and J gave up 10 bases, with 13 bases separating them. Germline V CDR1 and CDR2: SGDLS, YYNGEE. The DNA of the CDR3 is TGTGCCAGCAGCCTTTTAGATTCGGCGCAGTATTTT. Its protein is CASSLLDSAQYF. Supplemented by reference TRBV9 and TRBJ2-3, the full variable domain reads DSGVTQTPKHLITATGQRVTLRCSPRSGDLSVYWYQQSLDQGLQFLIQYYNGEERAKGNILERFSAQQFPDLHSELNLSSLELGDSALYFCASSLLDSAQYFGPGTRLTVL.

The CDR3 loop reads CASSLNLAARQETQYF. The CDR3 nucleotides are TGTGCCAGCAGCTTAAACTTGGCGGCGAGACAAGAGACCCAGTACTTC. The V call is TRBV7-2, the J call TRBJ2-5; no reliable D call. Trimming removed 2 bases from V and 2 bases from J, with 15 bases in between. The CDR3 is made up of 16 amino acids. The V gene's germline CDR1 is SGHTA and CDR2 FQGNSA.

The rearrangement uses TRBV5-1 and TRBJ1-3; weak D call: TRBD1 (6 bases). This CDR3 region has 15 residues. The germline V gene encodes CDR1 SGHRS and CDR2 YFSETQ. V was cut by 4 bases and J by 8 bases, with 19 bases left in between. CDR3 amino acids: CASSLEGGPGDTIYF. DNA for the CDR3: TGCGCCAGCAGCCTCGAAGGGGGACCTGGGGACACCATATATTTT.

The chain joins TRBV6-1 to TRBJ2-5; TRBD1 agrees at 7 bases. The CDR3 totals 14 residues. The V gene's germline CDR1 is MNHNS and CDR2 SASEGT. Trimming removed 6 bases from V and 0 bases from J; junction bases left unmatched: 4. The CDR3 DNA reads TGTGCCAGCAGGGACAGGCAGTACCAAGAGACCCAGTACTTC. Translating gives CASRDRQYQETQYF.

This rearrangement joins TRBV19 to TRBJ2-7; 8 bases map to TRBD1. With V trimmed by 6 bases and J by 1 base, 11 bases remained unmatched. Germline V lookup: CDR1 LNHDA, CDR2 SQIVND (reference sequence). The CDR3 spans 16 residues. CDR3 sequence reads: CASRRTGTGISYEQYF. DNA of the CDR3: TGTGCCAGTAGGAGAACCGGGACAGGCATATCCTACGAGCAGTACTTC.

The CDR3 DNA follows: TGTGCCAGCAGTTTATTACGCGGGAGGGACACCGGGGAGCTGTTTTTT. As protein: CASSLLRGRDTGELFF. This chain uses TRBV28 with TRBJ2-2, with 9 bases identical to TRBD2. CDR1 and CDR2 from the germline V gene are MDHEN and SYDVKM. This CDR3 comprises 16 residues. V gave up 1 base and J gave up 3 bases; unmatched junction bases: 3.